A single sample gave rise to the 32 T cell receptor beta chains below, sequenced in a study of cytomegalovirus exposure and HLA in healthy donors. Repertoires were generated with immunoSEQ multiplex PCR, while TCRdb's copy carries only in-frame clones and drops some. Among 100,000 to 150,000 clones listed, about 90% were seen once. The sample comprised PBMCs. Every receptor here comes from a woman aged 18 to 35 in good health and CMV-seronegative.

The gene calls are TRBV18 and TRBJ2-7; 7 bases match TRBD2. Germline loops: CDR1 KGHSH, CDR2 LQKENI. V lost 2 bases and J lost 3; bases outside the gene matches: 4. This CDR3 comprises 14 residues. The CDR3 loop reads CASSPLASGYEQYF. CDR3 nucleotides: TGTGCCAGCTCACCATTGGCTAGCGGCTACGAGCAGTACTTC.

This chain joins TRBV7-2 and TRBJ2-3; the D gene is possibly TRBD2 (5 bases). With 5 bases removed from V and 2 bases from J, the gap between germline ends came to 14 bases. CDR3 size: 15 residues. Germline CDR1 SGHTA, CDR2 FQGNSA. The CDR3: CASSQQRTSTDTQYF. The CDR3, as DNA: TGTGCCAGCAGCCAACAGCGGACCTCCACAGATACGCAGTATTTT.

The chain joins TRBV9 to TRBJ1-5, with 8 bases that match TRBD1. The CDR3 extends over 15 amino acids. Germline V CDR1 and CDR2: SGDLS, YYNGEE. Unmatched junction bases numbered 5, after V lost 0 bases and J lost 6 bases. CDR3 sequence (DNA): TGTGCCAGCAGCGTAGGGACAGGGCTGAGTCAGCCCCAGCATTTT. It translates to CASSVGTGLSQPQHF. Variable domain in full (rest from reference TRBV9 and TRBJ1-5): DSGVTQTPKHLITATGQRVTLRCSPRSGDLSVYWYQQSLDQGLQFLIQYYNGEERAKGNILERFSAQQFPDLHSELNLSSLELGDSALYFCASSVGTGLSQPQHFGDGTRLSIL.

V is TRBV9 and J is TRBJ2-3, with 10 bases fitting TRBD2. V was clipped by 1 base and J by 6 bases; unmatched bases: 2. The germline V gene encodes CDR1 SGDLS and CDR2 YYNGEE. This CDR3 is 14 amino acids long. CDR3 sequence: CASSVSSGSDTQYF. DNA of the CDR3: TGTGCCAGCAGCGTATCTAGCGGGAGCGATACGCAGTATTTT.

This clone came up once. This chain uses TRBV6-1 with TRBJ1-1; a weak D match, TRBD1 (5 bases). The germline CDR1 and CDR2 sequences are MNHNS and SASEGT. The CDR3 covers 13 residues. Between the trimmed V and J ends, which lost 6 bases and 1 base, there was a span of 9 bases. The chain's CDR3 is CASRYDRNTEAFF. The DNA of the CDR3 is TGTGCCAGCAGATATGACAGGAACACTGAAGCTTTCTTT.

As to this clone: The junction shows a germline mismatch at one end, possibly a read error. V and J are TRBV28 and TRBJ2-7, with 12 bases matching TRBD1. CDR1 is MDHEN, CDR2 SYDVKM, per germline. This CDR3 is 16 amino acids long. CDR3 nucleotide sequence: TGTGCCAGCAGTTTATCCCGGGACAGGGGGCGATACGGGCAGTACTTC. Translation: CASSLSRDRGRYGQYF.

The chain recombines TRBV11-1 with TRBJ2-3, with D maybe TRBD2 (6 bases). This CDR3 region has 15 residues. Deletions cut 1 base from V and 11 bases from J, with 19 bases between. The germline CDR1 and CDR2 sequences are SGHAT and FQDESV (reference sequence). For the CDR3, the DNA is TGTGCCAGCAGCTTAGGAAGCGGGCCCGGTGCGGGGCAGTATTTT. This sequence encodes CASSLGSGPGAGQYF.

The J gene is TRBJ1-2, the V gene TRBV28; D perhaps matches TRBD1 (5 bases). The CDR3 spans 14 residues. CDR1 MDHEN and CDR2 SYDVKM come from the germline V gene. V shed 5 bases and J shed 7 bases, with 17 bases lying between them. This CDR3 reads CASSDPVRARGYTF. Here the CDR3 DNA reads TGTGCCAGCAGTGACCCGGTCAGGGCGCGTGGCTACACCTTC.

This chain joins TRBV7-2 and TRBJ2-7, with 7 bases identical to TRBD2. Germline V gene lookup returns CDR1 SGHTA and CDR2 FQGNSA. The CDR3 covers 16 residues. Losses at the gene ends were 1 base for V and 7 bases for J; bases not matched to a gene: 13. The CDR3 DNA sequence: TGTGCCAGCAGCTTAGGAACCTTCGGCGGGGGAGGGGAGCAGTACTTC. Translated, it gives CASSLGTFGGGGEQYF. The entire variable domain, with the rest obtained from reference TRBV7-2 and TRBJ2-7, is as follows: GAGVSQSPSNKVTEKGKDVELRCDPISGHTALYWYRQSLGQGLEFLIYFQGNSAPDKSGLPSDRFSAERTGGSVSTLTIQRTQQEDSAVYLCASSLGTFGGGGEQYFGPGTRLTVT.

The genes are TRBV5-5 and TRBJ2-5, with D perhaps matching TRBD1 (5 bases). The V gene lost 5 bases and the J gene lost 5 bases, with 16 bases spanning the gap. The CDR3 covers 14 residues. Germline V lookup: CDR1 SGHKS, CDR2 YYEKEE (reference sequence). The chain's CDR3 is CASSSKTGRETQYF. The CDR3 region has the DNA TGTGCCAGCAGTTCGAAAACAGGCAGGGAGACCCAGTACTTC.

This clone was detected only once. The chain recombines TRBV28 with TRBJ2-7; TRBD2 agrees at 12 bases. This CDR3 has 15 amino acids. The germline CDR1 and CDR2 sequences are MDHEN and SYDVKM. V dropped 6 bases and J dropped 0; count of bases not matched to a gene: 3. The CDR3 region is CASSRTSGNSYEQYF. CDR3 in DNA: TGTGCCAGCAGCAGGACTAGCGGGAACTCCTACGAGCAGTACTTC.

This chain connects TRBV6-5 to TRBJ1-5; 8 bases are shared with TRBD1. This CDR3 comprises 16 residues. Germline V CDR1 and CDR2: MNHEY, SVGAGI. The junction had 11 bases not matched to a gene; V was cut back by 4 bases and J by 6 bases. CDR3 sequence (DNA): TGTGCCAGCAGTTCCCTGGCAGGGGGCAGGGCTCAGCCCCAGCATTTT. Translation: CASSSLAGGRAQPQHF.

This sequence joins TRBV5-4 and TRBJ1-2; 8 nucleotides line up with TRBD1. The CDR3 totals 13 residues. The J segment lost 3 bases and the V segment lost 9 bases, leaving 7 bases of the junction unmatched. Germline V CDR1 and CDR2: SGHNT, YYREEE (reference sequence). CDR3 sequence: CATYLTGDYGYTF. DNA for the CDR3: TGTGCCACTTACCTGACAGGGGACTATGGCTACACCTTC.

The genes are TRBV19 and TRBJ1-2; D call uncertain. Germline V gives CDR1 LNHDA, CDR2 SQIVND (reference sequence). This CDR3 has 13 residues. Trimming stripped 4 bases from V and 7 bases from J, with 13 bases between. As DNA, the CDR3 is TGTGCCAGTAGTACCACCTCCGGCGGTGGCTACACCTTC. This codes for CASSTTSGGGYTF. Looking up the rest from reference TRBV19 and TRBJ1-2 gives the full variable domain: DGGITQSPKYLFRKEGQNVTLSCEQNLNHDAMYWYRQDPGQGLRLIYYSQIVNDFQKGDIAEGYSVSREKKESFPLTVTSAQKNPTAFYLCASSTTSGGGYTFGSGTRLTVV.

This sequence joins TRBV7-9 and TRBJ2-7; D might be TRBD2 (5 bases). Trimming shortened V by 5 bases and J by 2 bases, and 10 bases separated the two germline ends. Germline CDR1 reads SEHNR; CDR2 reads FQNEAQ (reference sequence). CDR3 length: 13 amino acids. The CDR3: CASSQRGPYEQYF. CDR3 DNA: TGTGCCAGCAGCCAACGGGGTCCCTACGAGCAGTACTTC.

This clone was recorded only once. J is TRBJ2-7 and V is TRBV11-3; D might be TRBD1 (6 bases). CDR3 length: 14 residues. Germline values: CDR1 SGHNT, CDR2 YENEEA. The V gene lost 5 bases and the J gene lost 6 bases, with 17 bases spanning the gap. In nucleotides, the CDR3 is TGTGCCAGCAGCCCTCGTCCAACAGGGACCGAGCAGTACTTC. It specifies CASSPRPTGTEQYF.

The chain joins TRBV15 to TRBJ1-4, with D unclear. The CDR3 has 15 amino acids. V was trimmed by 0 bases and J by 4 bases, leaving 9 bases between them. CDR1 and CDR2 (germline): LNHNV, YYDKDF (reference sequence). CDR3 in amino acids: CATSRETRINEKLFF. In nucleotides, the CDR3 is TGTGCCACCAGCAGAGAGACACGAATTAATGAAAAACTGTTTTTT. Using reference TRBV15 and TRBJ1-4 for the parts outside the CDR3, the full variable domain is DAMVIQNPRYQVTQFGKPVTLSCSQTLNHNVMYWYQQKSSQAPKLLFHYYDKDFNNEADTPDNFQSRRPNTSFCFLDIRSPGLGDTAMYLCATSRETRINEKLFFGSGTQLSVL.

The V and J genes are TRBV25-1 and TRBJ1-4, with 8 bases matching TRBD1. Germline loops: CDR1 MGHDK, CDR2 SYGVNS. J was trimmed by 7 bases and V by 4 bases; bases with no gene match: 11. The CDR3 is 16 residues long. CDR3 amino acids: CASSAHGQGRGEKLFF. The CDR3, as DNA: TGTGCCAGCAGTGCCCATGGACAGGGCCGGGGTGAAAAACTGTTTTTT.

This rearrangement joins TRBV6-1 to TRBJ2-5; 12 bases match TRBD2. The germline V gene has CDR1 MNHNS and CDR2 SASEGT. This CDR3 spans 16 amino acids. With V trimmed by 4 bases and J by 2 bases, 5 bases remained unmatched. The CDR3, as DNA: TGTGCCAGCAGTGTAACCGGGACTAGCGGGCAAGAGACCCAGTACTTC. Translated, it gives CASSVTGTSGQETQYF.

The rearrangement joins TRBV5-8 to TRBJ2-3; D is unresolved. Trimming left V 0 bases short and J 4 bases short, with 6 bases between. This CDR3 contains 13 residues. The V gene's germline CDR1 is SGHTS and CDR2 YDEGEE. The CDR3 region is CASSLASPDTQYF. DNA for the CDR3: TGTGCCAGCAGCTTGGCCTCCCCAGATACGCAGTATTTT.

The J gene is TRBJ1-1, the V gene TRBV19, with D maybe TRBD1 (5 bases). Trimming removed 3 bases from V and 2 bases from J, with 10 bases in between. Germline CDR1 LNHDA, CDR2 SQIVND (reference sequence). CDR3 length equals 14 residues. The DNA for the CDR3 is TGTGCCAGTAGTATTGGGGCGCGAAACACTGAAGCTTTCTTT. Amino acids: CASSIGARNTEAFF.

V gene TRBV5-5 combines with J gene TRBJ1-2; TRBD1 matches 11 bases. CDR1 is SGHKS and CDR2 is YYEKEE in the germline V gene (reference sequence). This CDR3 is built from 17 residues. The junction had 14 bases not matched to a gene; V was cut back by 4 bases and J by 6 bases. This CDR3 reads CASSRSGPRTGGDGYTF. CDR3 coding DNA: TGTGCCAGCAGCCGATCCGGCCCCAGGACAGGGGGCGATGGCTACACCTTC.

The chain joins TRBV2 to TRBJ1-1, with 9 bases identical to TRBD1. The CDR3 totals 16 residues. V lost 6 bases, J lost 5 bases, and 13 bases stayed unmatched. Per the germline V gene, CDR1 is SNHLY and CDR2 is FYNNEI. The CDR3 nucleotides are TGTGCCAGCAGGCCCGGGACAGGGTTAGGTGGGACTGAAGCTTTCTTT. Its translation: CASRPGTGLGGTEAFF. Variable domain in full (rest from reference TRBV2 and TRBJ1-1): EPEVTQTPSHQVTQMGQEVILRCVPISNHLYFYWYRQILGQKVEFLVSFYNNEISEKSEIFDDQFSVERPDGSNFTLKIRSTKLEDSAMYFCASRPGTGLGGTEAFFGQGTRLTVV.

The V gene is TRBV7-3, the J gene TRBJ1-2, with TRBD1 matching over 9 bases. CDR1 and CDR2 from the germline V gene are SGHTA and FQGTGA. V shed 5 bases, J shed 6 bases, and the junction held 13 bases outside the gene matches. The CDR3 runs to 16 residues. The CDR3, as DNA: TGTGCCAGCAGCCCAGGGACAGGGAAGAAGCTGGATGGCTACACCTTC. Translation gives CASSPGTGKKLDGYTF.

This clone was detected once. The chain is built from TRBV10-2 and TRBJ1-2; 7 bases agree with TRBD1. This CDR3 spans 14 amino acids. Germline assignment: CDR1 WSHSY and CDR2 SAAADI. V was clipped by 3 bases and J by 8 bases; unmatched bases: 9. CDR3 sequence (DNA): TGCGCCAGCAGTGATAACGACAGGGTGGGAGGCTACACCTTC. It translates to CASSDNDRVGGYTF.

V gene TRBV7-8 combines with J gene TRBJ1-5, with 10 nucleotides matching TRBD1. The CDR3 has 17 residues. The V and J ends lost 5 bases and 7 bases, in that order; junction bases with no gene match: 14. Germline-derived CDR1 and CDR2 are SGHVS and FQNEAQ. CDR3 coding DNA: TGTGCCAGCAGCCTAGACGGGACAGGGGTTTCGGAACAGCCCCAGCATTTT. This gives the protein CASSLDGTGVSEQPQHF.

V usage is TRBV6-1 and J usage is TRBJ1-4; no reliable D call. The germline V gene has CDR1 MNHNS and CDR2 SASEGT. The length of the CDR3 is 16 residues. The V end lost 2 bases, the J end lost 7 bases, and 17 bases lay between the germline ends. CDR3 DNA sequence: TGTGCCAGCAGTGAATGGAAACCGGGATTGGGTGAAAAACTGTTTTTT. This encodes CASSEWKPGLGEKLFF.

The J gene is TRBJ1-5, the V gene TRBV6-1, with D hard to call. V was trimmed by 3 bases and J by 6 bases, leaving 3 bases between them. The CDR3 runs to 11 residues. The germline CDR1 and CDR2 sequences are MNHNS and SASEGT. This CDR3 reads CASSDGQPQHF. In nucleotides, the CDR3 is TGTGCCAGCAGTGACGGTCAGCCCCAGCATTTT.

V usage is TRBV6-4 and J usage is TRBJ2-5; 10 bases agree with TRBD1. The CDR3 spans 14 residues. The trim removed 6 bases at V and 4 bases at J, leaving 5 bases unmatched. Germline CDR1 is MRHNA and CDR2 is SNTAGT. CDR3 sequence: CASRTGGSVETQYF. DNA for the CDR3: TGTGCCAGCAGGACAGGGGGCTCGGTAGAGACCCAGTACTTC.

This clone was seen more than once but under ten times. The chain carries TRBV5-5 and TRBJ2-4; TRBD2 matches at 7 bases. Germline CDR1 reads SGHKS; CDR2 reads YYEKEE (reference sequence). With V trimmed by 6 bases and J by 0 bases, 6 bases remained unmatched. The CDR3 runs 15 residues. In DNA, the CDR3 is TGTGCCAGCACCAGAGCGGGGTTAGCCAAAAACATTCAGTACTTC. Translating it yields CASTRAGLAKNIQYF.

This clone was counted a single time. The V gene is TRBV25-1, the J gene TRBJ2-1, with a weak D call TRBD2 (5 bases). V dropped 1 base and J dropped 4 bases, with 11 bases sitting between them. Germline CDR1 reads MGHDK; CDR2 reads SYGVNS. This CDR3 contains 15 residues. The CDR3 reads CASSESPEGYNEQFF. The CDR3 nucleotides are TGTGCCAGCAGTGAATCCCCCGAGGGTTACAATGAGCAGTTCTTC.

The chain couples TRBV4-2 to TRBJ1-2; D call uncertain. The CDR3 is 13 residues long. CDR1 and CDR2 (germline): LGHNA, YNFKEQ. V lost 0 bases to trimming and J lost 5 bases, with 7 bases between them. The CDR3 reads CASSQEAGYGYTF. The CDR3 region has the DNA TGTGCCAGCAGCCAAGAGGCGGGATATGGCTACACCTTC.